The present T cell receptor (beta chain) was sequenced within a study of T cells in Graves' hyperthyroidism and ophthalmopathy. Trimming removed 3 bases from V and 0 bases from J; junction bases left unmatched: 4. Germline CDR1 DFQATT, CDR2 SNEGSKA (reference sequence). The CDR3 totals 15 residues. This clonotype was observed many times. Researchers took RNA transcripts and amplified the TCR beta CDR3 regions from them. HTBI primers drove first-round RT-PCR of the TCR CDR3. TCRdb used MiXCR to reprocess the multiplex PCR reads, holding one entry per CDR3 protein. Altogether approximately 560,000 distinct CDR3 sequences are present, about 15% being singletons, with the ten largest covering approximately 7%.

This sequence joins TRBV20-1 and TRBJ2-5; 10 bases line up with TRBD2. The clonotype comes from a woman under 40 with Graves' hyperthyroidism. The sequencing input was blood. The CDR3, as DNA: TGCAGTGCTAGGGTTACTAGCGGGGACCAAGAGACCCAGTACTTC. Protein: CSARVTSGDQETQYF.